This is a list of T cell receptor beta chains from one sample in a study of technical replicates of blood from a few donors. Assay used: immunoSEQ multiplex PCR; TCRdb lists only in-frame clones, some missing. The data contain 75,000 to 100,000 clones, approximately 96% of them singletons. Sequences were obtained from T cells isolated from PBMCs. All receptors come from a human donor in good health. Each CDR3 is given with its conserved first and last residue. The D gene is left open where the match is weak. Only some rows state a clone size, as once, few, many or a class for expanded clones.

CDR3 DNA	CDR3 protein	D gene	clone size	J gene	V gene
TGCGCCAGCAGCCTACGGACAGGGAGCTACGAGCAGTACTTC	CASSLRTGSYEQYF	TRBD1	-	TRBJ2-7	TRBV5-1
TGTGCCAGCAGCTTACGGGAGGGCCCGACAGATACGCAGTATTTT	CASSLREGPTDTQYF	TRBD2	-	TRBJ2-3	TRBV11-3
TGTGCCAGCAGAACACCTAACTATGGCTACACCTTC	CASRTPNYGYTF	-	-	TRBJ1-2	TRBV6-5
TGTGCCAGCAGTTACTCCCTAGAGTTCAACTATGGCTACACCTTC	CASSYSLEFNYGYTF	-	-	TRBJ1-2	TRBV6-5
TGTGCCAGTAGTATAGGTACCGGGACTAGCGGGGGTCTGGAGACCCAGTACTTC	CASSIGTGTSGGLETQYF	TRBD2	-	TRBJ2-5	TRBV19
TGTGCTAGCAGCTTAGCGATTAGCCCAGCCAAAAACATTCAGTACTTC	CASSLAISPAKNIQYF	-	once	TRBJ2-4	TRBV7-7
TGTGCCAGCAGAGGACAGGGGGAAGCTGGAAACACCATATATTTT	CASRGQGEAGNTIYF	TRBD1	-	TRBJ1-3	TRBV25-1
TGCGCCAACAGCCAAGTAACAGGGTACCAAGAGACCCAGTACTTC	CANSQVTGYQETQYF	-	-	TRBJ2-5	TRBV4-1
TGTGCCAGCAGCCGCGTACAAGAGACCCAGTACTTC	CASSRVQETQYF	-	-	TRBJ2-5	TRBV14
TGTGCCAGCATCGGCGGAGATACGCAGTATTTT	CASIGGDTQYF	-	-	TRBJ2-3	TRBV5-4
TGTGCCAGTAGTCTGAGGGACGAGCAGTACTTC	CASSLRDEQYF	-	-	TRBJ2-7	TRBV19
TGTGCCAGCAGTCGAGGACTCAATGAGCAGTTCTTC	CASSRGLNEQFF	-	-	TRBJ2-1	TRBV6-5
TGTGCCAGCAGCGCGGGGGACAGAGCTAGCTCCTACGAGCAGTACTTC	CASSAGDRASSYEQYF	-	-	TRBJ2-7	TRBV9
TGCAGCGTTGACGAGACAGGGGCTCAAGAGACCCAGTACTTC	CSVDETGAQETQYF	TRBD1	once	TRBJ2-5	TRBV29-1
TGTGCCTGGAGTAGGGGGGGTCAGCCCCAGCATTTT	CAWSRGGQPQHF	-	-	TRBJ1-5	TRBV30
TGTGCCAGTACCCTCTCATATAGCGCACGGGGAGATACGCAGTATTTT	CASTLSYSARGDTQYF	-	-	TRBJ2-3	TRBV19
TGTGCCAGCAGTTTATATCAGGGGAATCAGCCCCAGCATTTT	CASSLYQGNQPQHF	-	-	TRBJ1-5	TRBV27
TGTGCCAGCAGATGGCGCGGGCAGGTCTACGAGCAGTACTTC	CASRWRGQVYEQYF	-	-	TRBJ2-7	TRBV6-1
TGTGCCAGCAGCTCCCGACAGGGAGGAATATACGAAAAACTGTTTTTT	CASSSRQGGIYEKLFF	TRBD1	-	TRBJ1-4	TRBV9
TGTGCCATCGGGGGACTGAATAACTACGAGCAGTACTTC	CAIGGLNNYEQYF	-	once	TRBJ2-7	TRBV10-3
TGTGCCTGGAGTGACAGGGAAGAAGCGGGAGAGGACAATTACGAGCAGTACTTC	CAWSDREEAGEDNYEQYF	TRBD2	-	TRBJ2-7	TRBV30
TGTGCCAGCAGTTACACGGGGAACACTGAAGCTTTCTTT	CASSYTGNTEAFF	-	few	TRBJ1-1	TRBV6-5
TGTGCTAGCAGCCCAGGGACAGGGAACACCGGGGAGCTGTTTTTT	CASSPGTGNTGELFF	TRBD1	-	TRBJ2-2	TRBV7-7
TGCGCCAGCAGCCAAGAAGGCAGGAGGCGAGCTGAAGCTTTCTTT	CASSQEGRRRAEAFF	-	-	TRBJ1-1	TRBV4-3
TGCGCCAGCAGTGAGGCGATCACTAGCGGGAGGGTCTCCTACAATGAGCAGTTCTTC	CASSEAITSGRVSYNEQFF	TRBD2	-	TRBJ2-1	TRBV10-2
TGTGCCAGCAGCGTAGGAGTCCTGGGCAATCAGCCCCAGCATTTT	CASSVGVLGNQPQHF	-	-	TRBJ1-5	TRBV9
TGTGCCAGCAGTCCTCTAGCGGAATTACCCTACGAGCAGTACTTC	CASSPLAELPYEQYF	TRBD2	-	TRBJ2-7	TRBV6-5
TGTGCCAGCAGCTTCGGACTAGCGGGAGGGACCGGGGAGCTGTTTTTT	CASSFGLAGGTGELFF	TRBD2	-	TRBJ2-2	TRBV7-3
TGTGCCAGCAGCTACATCCCGGGACAGGGAATTCAGAAGTTCTTC	CASSYIPGQGIQKFF	TRBD1	-	TRBJ2-1	TRBV7-2